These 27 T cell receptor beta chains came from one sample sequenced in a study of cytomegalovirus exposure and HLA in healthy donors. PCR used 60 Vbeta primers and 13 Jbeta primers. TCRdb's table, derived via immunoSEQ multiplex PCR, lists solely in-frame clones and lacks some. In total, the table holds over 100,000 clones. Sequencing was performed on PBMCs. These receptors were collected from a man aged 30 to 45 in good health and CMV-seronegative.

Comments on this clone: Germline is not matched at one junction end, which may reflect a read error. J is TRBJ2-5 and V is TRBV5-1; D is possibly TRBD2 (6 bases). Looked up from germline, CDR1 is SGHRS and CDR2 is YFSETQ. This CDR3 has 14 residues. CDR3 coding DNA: TGCACCAGCAGCTCGGGGATTAGCGGAGAGACCCAGTACTTC. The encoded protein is CTSSSGISGETQYF.

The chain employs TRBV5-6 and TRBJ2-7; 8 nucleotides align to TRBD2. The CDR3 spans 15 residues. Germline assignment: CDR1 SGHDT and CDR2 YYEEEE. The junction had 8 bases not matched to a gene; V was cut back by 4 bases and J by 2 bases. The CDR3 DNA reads TGTGCCAGCAGCCCGCAGGCGGGGGGCGCCTACGAGCAGTACTTC. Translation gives CASSPQAGGAYEQYF.

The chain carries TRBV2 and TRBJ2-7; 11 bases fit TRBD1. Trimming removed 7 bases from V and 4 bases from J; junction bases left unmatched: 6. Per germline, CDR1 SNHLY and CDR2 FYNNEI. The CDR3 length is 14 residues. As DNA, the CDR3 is TGTGCCAGCACTCGAGGGACAGGGGGTTACGAGCAGTACTTC. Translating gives CASTRGTGGYEQYF.

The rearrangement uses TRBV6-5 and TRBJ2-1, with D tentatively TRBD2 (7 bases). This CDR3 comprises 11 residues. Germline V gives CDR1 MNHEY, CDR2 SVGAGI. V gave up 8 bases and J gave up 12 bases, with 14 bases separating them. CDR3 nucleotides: TGTGCCAGCTCCGGGGGGCGCAGGCAGTTCTTC. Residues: CASSGGRRQFF.

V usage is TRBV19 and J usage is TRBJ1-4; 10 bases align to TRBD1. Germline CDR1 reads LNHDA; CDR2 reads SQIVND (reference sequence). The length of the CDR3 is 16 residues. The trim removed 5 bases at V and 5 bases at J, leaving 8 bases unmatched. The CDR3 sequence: CASSVPTGGRNEKLFF. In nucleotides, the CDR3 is TGTGCCAGTAGTGTCCCGACAGGGGGCAGGAATGAAAAACTGTTTTTT. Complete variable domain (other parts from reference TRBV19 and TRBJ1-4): DGGITQSPKYLFRKEGQNVTLSCEQNLNHDAMYWYRQDPGQGLRLIYYSQIVNDFQKGDIAEGYSVSREKKESFPLTVTSAQKNPTAFYLCASSVPTGGRNEKLFFGSGTQLSVL.

The CDR3 nucleotides are TGTGCCAGCAGTGAGCAGGGCTACACCTTC. Its translation is CASSEQGYTF. The J gene is TRBJ1-2, the V gene TRBV6-1, with D hard to call. Germline V CDR1 and CDR2: MNHNS, SASEGT. This CDR3 has 10 residues. Trimming left V 3 bases short and J 8 bases short, with 4 bases between.

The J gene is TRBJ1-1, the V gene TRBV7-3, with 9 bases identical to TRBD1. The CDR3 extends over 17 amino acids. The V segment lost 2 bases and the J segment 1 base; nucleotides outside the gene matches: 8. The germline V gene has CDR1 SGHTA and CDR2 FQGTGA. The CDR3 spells CASSLGDRASKNTEAFF. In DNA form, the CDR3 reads TGTGCCAGCAGCTTAGGGGACAGGGCGTCAAAGAACACTGAAGCTTTCTTT.

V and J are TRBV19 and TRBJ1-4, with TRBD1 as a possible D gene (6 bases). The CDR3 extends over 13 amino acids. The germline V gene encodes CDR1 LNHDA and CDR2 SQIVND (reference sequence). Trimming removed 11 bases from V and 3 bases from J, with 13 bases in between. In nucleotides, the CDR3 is TGTGCCGGGCAGGGACACCCTAATGAAAAACTGTTTTTT. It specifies CAGQGHPNEKLFF. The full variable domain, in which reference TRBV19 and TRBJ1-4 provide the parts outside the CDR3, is DGGITQSPKYLFRKEGQNVTLSCEQNLNHDAMYWYRQDPGQGLRLIYYSQIVNDFQKGDIAEGYSVSREKKESFPLTVTSAQKNPTAFYLCAGQGHPNEKLFFGSGTQLSVL.

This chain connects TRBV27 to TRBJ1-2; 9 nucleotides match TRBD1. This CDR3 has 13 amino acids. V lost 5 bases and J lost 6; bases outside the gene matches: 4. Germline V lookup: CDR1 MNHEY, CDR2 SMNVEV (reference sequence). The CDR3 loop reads CASSDTGGDGYTF. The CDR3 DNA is TGTGCCAGCAGTGATACAGGGGGCGATGGCTACACCTTC.

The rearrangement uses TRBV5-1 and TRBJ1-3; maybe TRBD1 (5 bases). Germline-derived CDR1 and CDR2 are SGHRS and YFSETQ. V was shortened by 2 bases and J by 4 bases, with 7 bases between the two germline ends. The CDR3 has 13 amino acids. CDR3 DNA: TGCGCCAGCAGCTTAGGGGCAGGAAACACCATATATTTT. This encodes CASSLGAGNTIYF. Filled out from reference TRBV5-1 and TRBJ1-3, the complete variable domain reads KAGVTQTPRYLIKTRGQQVTLSCSPISGHRSVSWYQQTPGQGLQFLFEYFSETQRNKGNFPGRFSGRQFSNSRSEMNVSTLELGDSALYLCASSLGAGNTIYFGEGSWLTVV.

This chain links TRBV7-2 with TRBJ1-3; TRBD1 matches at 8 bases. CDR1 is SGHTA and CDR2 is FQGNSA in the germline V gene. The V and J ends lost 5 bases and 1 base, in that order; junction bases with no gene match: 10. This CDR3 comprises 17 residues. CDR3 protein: CASSPRTGRGSGNTIYF. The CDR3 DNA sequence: TGTGCCAGCAGCCCCCGGACAGGGAGAGGATCTGGAAACACCATATATTTT.

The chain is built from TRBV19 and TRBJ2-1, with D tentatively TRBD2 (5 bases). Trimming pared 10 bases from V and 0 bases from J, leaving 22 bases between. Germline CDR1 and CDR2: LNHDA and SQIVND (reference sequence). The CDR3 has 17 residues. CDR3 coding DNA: TGTGCCATCAGCTTAGGTGCCTTTGGAGGCTCCTACAATGAGCAGTTCTTC. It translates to CAISLGAFGGSYNEQFF.

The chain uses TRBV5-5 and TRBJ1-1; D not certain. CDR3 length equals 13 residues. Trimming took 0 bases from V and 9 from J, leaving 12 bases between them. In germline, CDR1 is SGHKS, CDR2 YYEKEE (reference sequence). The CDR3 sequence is CASSLAGRRKAFF. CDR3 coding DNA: TGTGCCAGCAGCTTGGCCGGACGGAGGAAAGCTTTCTTT. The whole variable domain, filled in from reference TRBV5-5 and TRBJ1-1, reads DAGVTQSPTHLIKTRGQQVTLRCSPISGHKSVSWYQQVLGQGPQFIFQYYEKEERGRGNFPDRFSARQFPNYSSELNVNALLLGDSALYLCASSLAGRRKAFFGQGTRLTVV.

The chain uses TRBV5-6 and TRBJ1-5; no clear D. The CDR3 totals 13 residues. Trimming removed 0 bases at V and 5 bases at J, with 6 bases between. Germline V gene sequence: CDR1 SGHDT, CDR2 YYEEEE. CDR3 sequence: CASSLAPDQPQHF. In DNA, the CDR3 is TGTGCCAGCAGCTTGGCGCCGGATCAGCCCCAGCATTTT.

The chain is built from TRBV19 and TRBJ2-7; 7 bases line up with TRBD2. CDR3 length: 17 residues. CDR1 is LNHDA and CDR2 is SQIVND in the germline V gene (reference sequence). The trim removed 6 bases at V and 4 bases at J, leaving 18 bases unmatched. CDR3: CASSLRLTGSGGYEQYF. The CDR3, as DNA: TGTGCCAGTAGCCTCCGACTTACGGGGTCGGGGGGTTACGAGCAGTACTTC.

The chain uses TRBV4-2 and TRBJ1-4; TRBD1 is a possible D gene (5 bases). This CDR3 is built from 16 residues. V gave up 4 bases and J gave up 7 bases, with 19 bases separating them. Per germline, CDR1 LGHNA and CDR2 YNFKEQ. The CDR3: CASSLSQRVQGEKLFF. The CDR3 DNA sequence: TGTGCCAGCAGCCTCTCTCAAAGGGTGCAGGGTGAAAAACTGTTTTTT.

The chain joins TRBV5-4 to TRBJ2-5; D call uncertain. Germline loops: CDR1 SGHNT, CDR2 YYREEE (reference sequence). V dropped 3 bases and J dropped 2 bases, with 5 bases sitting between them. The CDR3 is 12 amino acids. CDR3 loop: CASSSLQETQYF. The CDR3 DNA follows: TGTGCCAGCAGCTCCCTTCAAGAGACCCAGTACTTC.

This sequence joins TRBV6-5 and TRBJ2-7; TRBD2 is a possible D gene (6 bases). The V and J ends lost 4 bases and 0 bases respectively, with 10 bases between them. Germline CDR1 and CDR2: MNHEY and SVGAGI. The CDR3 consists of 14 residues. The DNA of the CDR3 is TGTGCCAGCAGTTCCGTCGGGGGCTCCTACGAGCAGTACTTC. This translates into CASSSVGGSYEQYF.

Here the CDR3 reads CASIRELGTEAFF. CDR3 nucleotides: TGTGCCAGCATCCGGGAGTTGGGCACTGAAGCTTTCTTT. The chain links TRBV7-6 to TRBJ1-1; D is ambiguous. With 7 bases removed from V and 4 bases from J, the gap between germline ends came to 13 bases. The CDR3 has 13 residues. Germline values: CDR1 SGHVS, CDR2 FNYEAQ.

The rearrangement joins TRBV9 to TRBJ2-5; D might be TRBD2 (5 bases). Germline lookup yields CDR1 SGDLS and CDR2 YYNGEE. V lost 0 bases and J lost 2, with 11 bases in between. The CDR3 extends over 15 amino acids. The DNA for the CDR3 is TGTGCCAGCAGCGTAGTCAGGTCGGGGCAAGAGACCCAGTACTTC. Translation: CASSVVRSGQETQYF.

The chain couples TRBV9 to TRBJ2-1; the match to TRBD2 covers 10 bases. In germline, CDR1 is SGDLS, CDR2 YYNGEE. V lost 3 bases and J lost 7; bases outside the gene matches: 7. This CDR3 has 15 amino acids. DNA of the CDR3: TGTGCCAGCAGCGCTAGCGGGGGCAGTTGGAATGAGCAGTTCTTC. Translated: CASSASGGSWNEQFF.

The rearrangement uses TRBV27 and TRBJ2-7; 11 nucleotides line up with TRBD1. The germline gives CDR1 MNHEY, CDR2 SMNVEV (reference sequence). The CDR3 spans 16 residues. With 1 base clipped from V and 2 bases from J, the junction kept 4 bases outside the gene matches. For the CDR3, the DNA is TGTGCCAGCAGTTTATTCGGACAGGGGGCCCCCTACGAGCAGTACTTC. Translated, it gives CASSLFGQGAPYEQYF.

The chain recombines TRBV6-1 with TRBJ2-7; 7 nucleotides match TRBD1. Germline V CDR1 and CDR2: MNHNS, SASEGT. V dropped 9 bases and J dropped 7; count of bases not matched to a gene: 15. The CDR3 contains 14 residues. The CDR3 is CASRRTGPGGEQYF. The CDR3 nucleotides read TGTGCCAGTAGAAGGACAGGTCCCGGCGGGGAGCAGTACTTC.

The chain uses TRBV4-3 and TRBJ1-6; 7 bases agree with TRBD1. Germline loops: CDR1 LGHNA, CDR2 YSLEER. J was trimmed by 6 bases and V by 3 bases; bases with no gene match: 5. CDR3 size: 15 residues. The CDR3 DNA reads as TGCGCCAGCAGCCAGGACAGGTTTCTTAATTCACCCCTCCACTTT. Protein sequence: CASSQDRFLNSPLHF.

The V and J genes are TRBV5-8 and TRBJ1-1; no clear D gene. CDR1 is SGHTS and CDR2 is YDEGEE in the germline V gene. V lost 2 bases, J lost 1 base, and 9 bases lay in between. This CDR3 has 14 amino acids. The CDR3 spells CASSFLVENTEAFF. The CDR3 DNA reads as TGTGCCAGCAGCTTTCTAGTCGAGAACACTGAAGCTTTCTTT.

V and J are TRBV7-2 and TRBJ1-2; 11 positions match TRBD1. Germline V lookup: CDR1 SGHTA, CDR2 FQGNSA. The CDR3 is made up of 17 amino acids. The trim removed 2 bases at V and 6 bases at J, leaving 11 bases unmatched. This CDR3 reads CASSLRQAGQGVDGYTF. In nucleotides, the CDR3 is TGTGCCAGCAGCTTAAGGCAAGCGGGACAGGGGGTGGATGGCTACACCTTC.

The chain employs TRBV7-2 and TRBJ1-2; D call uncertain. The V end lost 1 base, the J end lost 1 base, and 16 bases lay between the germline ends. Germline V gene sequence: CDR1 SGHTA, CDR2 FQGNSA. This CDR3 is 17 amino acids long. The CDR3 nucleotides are TGTGCCAGCAGCTTAGTCACGAGTTTCGGGGTTAACTATGGCTACACCTTC. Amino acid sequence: CASSLVTSFGVNYGYTF.